This passage covers 12 T cell receptor beta chains from one sample sequenced in a study of cytomegalovirus exposure and HLA in healthy donors (dated by TCRdb to the late 2010s). Libraries were built with the immunoSEQ multiplex PCR assay. TCRdb re-hosts the immuneACCESS table, in-frame sequences only. Its copies lack some clones; in the studies checked, an unresolved V gene accounts for under half of them, and the cause for the rest is not known. The sample table lists over 85,000 clones, roughly 84% of them with a count of one. The ten biggest clones cover roughly 12% of the sample. Sequenced: PBMCs. The receptors originated from a woman between 18 and 30 years old in good health and CMV-seropositive.

The CDR3 sequence: CASSGGGGYEQYF. The CDR3 DNA follows: TGTGCCAGCAGTGGGGGAGGGGGGTACGAGCAGTACTTC. This rearrangement joins TRBV2 to TRBJ2-7; possibly TRBD2 for D (7 bases). Germline CDR1 is SNHLY and CDR2 is FYNNEI. The CDR3 spans 13 residues. The germline V and J ends were trimmed by 4 bases and 4 bases, with 11 bases remaining between them.

This rearrangement joins TRBV5-1 to TRBJ2-2; D is perhaps TRBD1 (6 bases). Germline CDR1 and CDR2: SGHRS and YFSETQ. CDR3 length: 14 amino acids. Trimming cost V 2 bases and J 4 bases, with 9 bases left between them. The CDR3 loop reads CASSLQGATGELFF. CDR3 nucleotides: TGCGCCAGCAGCTTACAGGGTGCCACCGGGGAGCTGTTTTTT.

This clone has a single count. The chain has TRBV7-9 and TRBJ1-2, with 12 bases fitting TRBD1. Germline V gene data show CDR1 as SEHNR and CDR2 as FQNEAQ (reference sequence). CDR3 length equals 16 residues. With V trimmed by 7 bases and J by 4 bases, 10 bases remained unmatched. This chain's CDR3 is CASTTSGTGGFYGYTF. The CDR3 DNA reads TGTGCCAGCACCACCTCCGGGACAGGGGGCTTCTATGGCTACACCTTC.

The V gene is TRBV30, the J gene TRBJ1-6, with 10 positions matching TRBD1. V lost 2 bases and J lost 9; bases outside the gene matches: 7. Germline assignment: CDR1 GTSNPN and CDR2 SVGIG (reference sequence). CDR3 length: 15 amino acids. CDR3 in DNA: TGTGCCTGGAGTCAAGGGACAGGGGTCATTTCACCCCTCCACTTT. Translated, it gives CAWSQGTGVISPLHF.

V is TRBV15 and J is TRBJ1-1; 10 nucleotides match TRBD1. CDR1 and CDR2 (germline): LNHNV, YYDKDF (reference sequence). The CDR3 runs 18 residues. The V segment lost 3 bases and the J segment 1 base; nucleotides outside the gene matches: 11. CDR3 sequence (DNA): TGTGCCACCAGCAGGATAGAAGGACAGGGGGGAACGAACACTGAAGCTTTCTTT. Encoded protein: CATSRIEGQGGTNTEAFF.

This chain connects TRBV5-1 to TRBJ2-1, with TRBD2 matching over 10 bases. The CDR3 is 17 amino acids. The junction had 11 bases not matched to a gene; V was cut back by 0 bases and J by 8 bases. Germline CDR1 is SGHRS and CDR2 is YFSETQ. The CDR3 DNA sequence: TGCGCCAGCAGCTTGGGGCCTAGCGGGGGCCTAAACTATGAGCAGTTCTTC. It codes for CASSLGPSGGLNYEQFF.

The chain links TRBV5-4 to TRBJ1-3; 12 bases line up with TRBD1. Germline V gene lookup returns CDR1 SGHNT and CDR2 YYREEE (reference sequence). J was trimmed by 0 bases and V by 4 bases; bases with no gene match: 8. There are 18 residues in the CDR3. CDR3 amino acids: CASSAPGQGASSGNTIYF. The DNA of the CDR3 is TGTGCCAGCAGCGCCCCGGGACAGGGGGCCTCCTCTGGAAACACCATATATTTT.

The chain has TRBV10-3 and TRBJ2-3, with 10 bases identical to TRBD1. CDR3 size: 15 residues. CDR1 and CDR2 (germline): ENHRY, SYGVKD. V gave up 6 bases and J gave up 4 bases; unmatched junction bases: 7. For the CDR3, the DNA is TGTGCCATCAGGACCCGGGACAGGGGTCCAGATACGCAGTATTTT. Protein product: CAIRTRDRGPDTQYF.

This CDR3 is CASSLEDSGNTIYF. In DNA, the CDR3 is TGTGCCAGCAGTTTAGAGGACTCTGGAAACACCATATATTTT. The chain recombines TRBV28 with TRBJ1-3; unclear D gene. This CDR3 is 14 amino acids long. Germline V gene lookup returns CDR1 MDHEN and CDR2 SYDVKM. Between the trimmed V and J ends, which lost 2 bases and 0 bases, there was a span of 5 bases.

This chain joins TRBV28 and TRBJ2-1; D perhaps matches TRBD2 (7 bases). V was pared by 2 bases and J by 4 bases, with 12 bases between. The CDR3 length is 15 residues. The V gene's germline CDR1 is MDHEN and CDR2 SYDVKM. For the CDR3, the DNA is TGTGCCAGCAGTTTACTCGCGGGGGCTTACAATGAGCAGTTCTTC. This translates into CASSLLAGAYNEQFF.

The chain is built from TRBV7-2 and TRBJ2-1; 8 nucleotides align to TRBD2. The CDR3 is 15 amino acids. Germline lookup yields CDR1 SGHTA and CDR2 FQGNSA. V shed 5 bases, J shed 0 bases, and the junction held 3 bases outside the gene matches. The CDR3, as DNA: TGTGCCAGCAGCGCAGGGACTAGCTCCTACAATGAGCAGTTCTTC. Translated, it gives CASSAGTSSYNEQFF.

The V and J genes are TRBV7-2 and TRBJ1-1; D gene uncertain. From germline, CDR1 is SGHTA and CDR2 FQGNSA. V lost 1 base and J lost 4, with 13 bases in between. The CDR3 runs 15 residues. The CDR3 loop reads CASSLEGNAGTEAFF. The CDR3 DNA sequence: TGTGCCAGCAGCTTAGAAGGCAATGCGGGCACTGAAGCTTTCTTT.